Listed below are T cell receptor beta chains from one sample, sequenced in a study of CD8+ T cells in alopecia areata. Method: immunoSEQ multiplex PCR; TCRdb's copy keeps in-frame clones and lacks some. Here the sample spans roughly 250,000 clones, roughly two thirds being singletons. Sequences were derived from CD4+ T cells sorted from blood, sampled at week 0. The receptors here all came from a human donor with alopecia areata. Both conserved end residues are part of each CDR3. Fields, in order: CDR3 length, clone size, J gene, V gene, D gene, CDR3 protein, CDR3 DNA. A D gene is named only where the DNA matches it firmly. Size tells how often a clone was seen (once, few, many) or the class of an expanded clone, and some rows leave it out.

CDR3 length: 11
clone size: few
J gene: TRBJ2-7
V gene: TRBV10-3
D gene: .
CDR3 protein: CAISESGEQYF
CDR3 DNA: TGTGCCATCAGTGAGTCAGGCGAGCAGTACTTC

CDR3 length: 16
clone size: once
J gene: TRBJ2-3
V gene: TRBV5-1
D gene: TRBD2
CDR3 protein: CASSSGLAGGTDTQYF
CDR3 DNA: TGCGCCAGCAGCTCGGGACTAGCGGGGGGCACAGATACGCAGTATTTT

CDR3 length: 15
clone size: .
J gene: TRBJ1-4
V gene: TRBV4-3
D gene: .
CDR3 protein: CASSPRRVDNEKLFF
CDR3 DNA: TGCGCCAGCAGCCCTCGTCGGGTCGACAATGAAAAACTGTTTTTT

CDR3 length: 14
clone size: .
J gene: TRBJ2-5
V gene: TRBV30
D gene: .
CDR3 protein: CAWSVSRREETQYF
CDR3 DNA: TGTGCCTGGAGTGTGAGTAGACGGGAAGAGACCCAGTACTTC

CDR3 length: 13
clone size: .
J gene: TRBJ2-3
V gene: TRBV30
D gene: TRBD1
CDR3 protein: CAWTAGGADTQYF
CDR3 DNA: TGTGCCTGGACTGCAGGGGGAGCAGATACGCAGTATTTT

CDR3 length: 11
clone size: .
J gene: TRBJ2-1
V gene: TRBV20-1
D gene: .
CDR3 protein: CSSIRGNEQFF
CDR3 DNA: TGCAGTTCAATTAGAGGTAATGAGCAGTTCTTC

CDR3 length: 11
clone size: .
J gene: TRBJ1-2
V gene: TRBV29-1
D gene: .
CDR3 protein: CSAVLNYGYTF
CDR3 DNA: TGCAGCGCGGTACTTAACTATGGCTACACCTTC

CDR3 length: 13
clone size: once
J gene: TRBJ2-2
V gene: TRBV4-2
D gene: .
CDR3 protein: CASSPRGGGELFF
CDR3 DNA: TGTGCCAGCAGCCCCAGGGGAGGCGGGGAGCTGTTTTTT

CDR3 length: 15
clone size: few
J gene: TRBJ2-7
V gene: TRBV21-1
D gene: .
CDR3 protein: CASSKVKGNSYEQYF
CDR3 DNA: TGTGCCAGCAGCAAAGTTAAAGGGAATAGCTACGAGCAGTACTTC

CDR3 length: 18
clone size: few
J gene: TRBJ2-2
V gene: TRBV5-1
D gene: .
CDR3 protein: CASSLPLSRGAGTGELFF
CDR3 DNA: TGCGCCAGCAGCTTGCCCCTATCCCGGGGGGCCGGCACCGGGGAGCTGTTTTTT

CDR3 length: 13
clone size: .
J gene: TRBJ1-1
V gene: TRBV30
D gene: .
CDR3 protein: CAWSRTANTEAFF
CDR3 DNA: TGTGCCTGGAGCCGGACAGCGAACACTGAAGCTTTCTTT

CDR3 length: 14
clone size: .
J gene: TRBJ2-7
V gene: TRBV30
D gene: TRBD1
CDR3 protein: CAWRLTGGGYEQYF
CDR3 DNA: TGTGCCTGGAGACTGACAGGGGGTGGTTACGAGCAGTACTTC

CDR3 length: 15
clone size: .
J gene: TRBJ1-5
V gene: TRBV7-8
D gene: TRBD1
CDR3 protein: CASSLRQGARQPQHF
CDR3 DNA: TGTGCCAGCAGCTTACGACAGGGTGCACGTCAGCCCCAGCATTTT

CDR3 length: 14
clone size: once
J gene: TRBJ2-7
V gene: TRBV9
D gene: .
CDR3 protein: CASSVAVRGYEQYF
CDR3 DNA: TGTGCCAGCAGCGTAGCAGTACGAGGATACGAGCAGTACTTC

CDR3 length: 12
clone size: .
J gene: TRBJ1-2
V gene: TRBV30
D gene: .
CDR3 protein: CAWSVQGYGYTF
CDR3 DNA: TGTGCCTGGAGTGTACAGGGCTATGGCTACACCTTC

CDR3 length: 15
clone size: few
J gene: TRBJ1-2
V gene: TRBV4-1
D gene: .
CDR3 protein: CASSPRWPMEYGYTF
CDR3 DNA: TGCGCCAGCAGCCCCAGGTGGCCGATGGAGTATGGCTACACCTTC

CDR3 length: 14
clone size: few
J gene: TRBJ1-2
V gene: TRBV7-8
D gene: TRBD1
CDR3 protein: CASTADRGLYGYTF
CDR3 DNA: TGTGCCAGCACCGCCGACAGGGGACTCTATGGCTACACCTTC

CDR3 length: 14
clone size: .
J gene: TRBJ2-5
V gene: TRBV29-1
D gene: TRBD2
CDR3 protein: CSAADSGGPETQYF
CDR3 DNA: TGCAGCGCTGCGGATAGCGGGGGGCCGGAGACCCAGTACTTC

CDR3 length: 15
clone size: .
J gene: TRBJ1-5
V gene: TRBV4-3
D gene: .
CDR3 protein: CASSSTWGDNQPQHF
CDR3 DNA: TGCGCCAGCAGCTCGACTTGGGGGGATAATCAGCCCCAGCATTTT

CDR3 length: 14
clone size: .
J gene: TRBJ2-7
V gene: TRBV15
D gene: TRBD1
CDR3 protein: CATSRGDRPYEQYF
CDR3 DNA: TGTGCCACCAGCAGAGGGGACAGACCCTACGAGCAGTACTTC

CDR3 length: 11
clone size: .
J gene: TRBJ2-3
V gene: TRBV5-1
D gene: .
CDR3 protein: CASSSADTQYF
CDR3 DNA: TGCGCCAGCAGCTCTGCAGATACGCAGTATTTT

CDR3 length: 14
clone size: .
J gene: TRBJ2-3
V gene: TRBV7-2
D gene: .
CDR3 protein: CASSLAFTTDTQYF
CDR3 DNA: TGTGCCAGCAGCTTAGCGTTCACCACAGATACGCAGTATTTT

CDR3 length: 15
clone size: .
J gene: TRBJ1-6
V gene: TRBV4-3
D gene: .
CDR3 protein: CASSQAPTDRLPLHF
CDR3 DNA: TGCGCCAGCAGCCAAGCCCCGACCGACAGGTTGCCCCTCCACTTT

CDR3 length: 17
clone size: .
J gene: TRBJ2-5
V gene: TRBV5-1
D gene: TRBD2
CDR3 protein: CASSFGGTSGNEETQYF
CDR3 DNA: TGCGCCAGCAGCTTTGGGGGGACTAGCGGAAACGAAGAGACCCAGTACTTC

CDR3 length: 14
clone size: few
J gene: TRBJ1-2
V gene: TRBV10-3
D gene: TRBD1
CDR3 protein: CAIRKTGGNYGYTF
CDR3 DNA: TGTGCCATCAGAAAAACAGGGGGCAACTATGGCTACACCTTC

CDR3 length: 13
clone size: once
J gene: TRBJ2-3
V gene: TRBV4-2
D gene: .
CDR3 protein: CASSQASSETQYF
CDR3 DNA: TGTGCCAGCAGCCAAGCTTCTAGTGAGACGCAGTATTTT

CDR3 length: 13
clone size: .
J gene: TRBJ2-1
V gene: TRBV30
D gene: .
CDR3 protein: CASIWYPGGEQFF
CDR3 DNA: TGTGCCTCAATTTGGTATCCTGGGGGTGAGCAGTTCTTC

CDR3 length: 16
clone size: once
J gene: TRBJ1-2
V gene: TRBV5-6
D gene: .
CDR3 protein: CASTPSLPATDYGYTF
CDR3 DNA: TGTGCCAGCACACCATCTCTCCCCGCGACAGACTATGGCTACACCTTC

CDR3 length: 16
clone size: .
J gene: TRBJ2-5
V gene: TRBV5-4
D gene: TRBD1
CDR3 protein: CASSLGDRGYQETQYF
CDR3 DNA: TGTGCCAGCAGCTTGGGAGACAGGGGGTACCAAGAGACCCAGTACTTC

CDR3 length: 10
clone size: .
J gene: TRBJ1-2
V gene: TRBV29-1
D gene: .
CDR3 protein: CSVQAWGYTF
CDR3 DNA: TGCAGCGTTCAGGCCTGGGGCTACACCTTC

CDR3 length: 14
clone size: .
J gene: TRBJ1-2
V gene: TRBV30
D gene: .
CDR3 protein: CAWTVRQSNYGYTF
CDR3 DNA: TGTGCCTGGACTGTACGGCAGTCTAACTATGGCTACACCTTC

CDR3 length: 13
clone size: .
J gene: TRBJ2-3
V gene: TRBV5-8
D gene: .
CDR3 protein: CASPGGRTDTQYF
CDR3 DNA: TGTGCCAGCCCGGGCGGCCGCACAGATACGCAGTATTTT

CDR3 length: 13
clone size: .
J gene: TRBJ1-1
V gene: TRBV29-1
D gene: TRBD1
CDR3 protein: CSVEDRVGTEAFF
CDR3 DNA: TGCAGCGTAGAAGACAGGGTGGGCACTGAAGCTTTCTTT

CDR3 length: 13
clone size: .
J gene: TRBJ2-5
V gene: TRBV29-1
D gene: .
CDR3 protein: CSVEFGSQETQYF
CDR3 DNA: TGCAGCGTTGAGTTTGGATCACAAGAGACCCAGTACTTC

CDR3 length: 15
clone size: .
J gene: TRBJ1-2
V gene: TRBV27
D gene: TRBD1
CDR3 protein: CASSLSSGTDYGYTF
CDR3 DNA: TGTGCCAGCAGTTTATCAAGCGGGACAGACTATGGCTACACCTTC

CDR3 length: 11
clone size: .
J gene: TRBJ2-7
V gene: TRBV29-1
D gene: .
CDR3 protein: CSVKGLYEQYF
CDR3 DNA: TGCAGCGTCAAGGGACTCTACGAGCAGTACTTC

CDR3 length: 15
clone size: .
J gene: TRBJ1-1
V gene: TRBV7-9
D gene: TRBD1
CDR3 protein: CASSEYTGGSTEAFF
CDR3 DNA: TGTGCCAGCAGCGAATATACAGGGGGGAGCACTGAAGCTTTCTTT

CDR3 length: 14
clone size: .
J gene: TRBJ2-3
V gene: TRBV5-6
D gene: .
CDR3 protein: CASSPGGVADTQYF
CDR3 DNA: TGTGCCAGCAGCCCCGGTGGCGTGGCAGATACGCAGTATTTT

CDR3 length: 14
clone size: .
J gene: TRBJ2-3
V gene: TRBV12-5
D gene: TRBD2
CDR3 protein: CASRTSGPQSTQYF
CDR3 DNA: TGTGCTAGCCGGACTAGCGGCCCGCAGAGTACGCAGTATTTT

CDR3 length: 11
clone size: few
J gene: TRBJ2-7
V gene: TRBV27
D gene: .
CDR3 protein: CASSLYGEQYF
CDR3 DNA: TGTGCCAGCAGTTTATACGGCGAGCAGTACTTC

CDR3 length: 12
clone size: once
J gene: TRBJ2-5
V gene: TRBV2
D gene: .
CDR3 protein: CASSQREETQYF
CDR3 DNA: TGTGCCAGCAGCCAAAGAGAAGAGACCCAGTACTTC

CDR3 length: 13
clone size: few
J gene: TRBJ2-2
V gene: TRBV29-1
D gene: .
CDR3 protein: CSVGGLNSGELFF
CDR3 DNA: TGCAGCGTCGGGGGGCTTAATAGCGGGGAGCTGTTTTTT

CDR3 length: 12
clone size: .
J gene: TRBJ2-2
V gene: TRBV19
D gene: TRBD2
CDR3 protein: CASRPGGGELFF
CDR3 DNA: TGTGCCAGCCGCCCGGGGGGCGGGGAGCTGTTTTTT

CDR3 length: 14
clone size: .
J gene: TRBJ2-4
V gene: TRBV7-3
D gene: .
CDR3 protein: CASSPRPGEGIQYF
CDR3 DNA: TGTGCCAGCAGCCCCAGGCCCGGGGAAGGGATTCAGTACTTC

CDR3 length: 13
clone size: .
J gene: TRBJ1-1
V gene: TRBV30
D gene: .
CDR3 protein: CAWKQELNTEAFF
CDR3 DNA: TGTGCCTGGAAACAGGAACTGAACACTGAAGCTTTCTTT